This TCR beta chain was sequenced during a study of OX40 agonist ivuxolimab in advanced cancers. Study results and limitations: Partial responders at 0.1-3.0 mg/kg showed near-lowest clonal expansion.

V gave up 0 bases and J gave up 2 bases, with 2 bases separating them. The length of the CDR3 is 13 residues. CDR1 and CDR2 (germline): SGHAT, FQNNGV. Blood was sampled at baseline, cycle 4 day 1, and cycle 7 day 1. Concerning this clone: Its antigen is undetermined.

Using immunoSEQ multiplex PCR, the repertoire was profiled, and TCRdb retains in-frame clones only, with some absent. The sample shows about 73,000 clones, about 80% of them seen only once. V gene TRBV11-2 combines with J gene TRBJ2-4; D gene unclear. Specimen: CD4+ or CD8+ T cells sorted from blood, collected in a trial of the OX40 agonist ivuxolimab. The TCR sequence derives from an adult with an advanced solid tumor such as melanoma, head and neck, liver or kidney cancer. For the CDR3, the DNA is TGTGCCAGCAGCTTAGAACCCAAAAACATTCAGTACTTC. This sequence encodes CASSLEPKNIQYF.